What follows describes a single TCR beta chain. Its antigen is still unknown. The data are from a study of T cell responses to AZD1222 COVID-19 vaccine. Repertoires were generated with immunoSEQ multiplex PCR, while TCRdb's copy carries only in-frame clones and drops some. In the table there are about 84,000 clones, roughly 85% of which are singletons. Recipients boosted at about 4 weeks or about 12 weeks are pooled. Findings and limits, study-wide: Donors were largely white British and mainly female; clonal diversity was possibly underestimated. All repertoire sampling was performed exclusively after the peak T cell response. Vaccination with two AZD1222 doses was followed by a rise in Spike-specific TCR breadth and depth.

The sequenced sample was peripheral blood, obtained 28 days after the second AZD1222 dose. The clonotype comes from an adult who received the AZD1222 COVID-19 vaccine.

The CDR3 DNA sequence: TGTGCCAGCAGCTATACAGGGGTCGGCTACACCTTC. As protein: CASSYTGVGYTF. This chain joins TRBV7-2 and TRBJ1-2; 7 bases are shared with TRBD1. CDR3 length: 12 residues. The germline CDR1 and CDR2 sequences are SGHTA and FQGNSA. The trim removed 4 bases at V and 8 bases at J, leaving 4 bases unmatched.